This T cell receptor (beta chain) was identified in a study of cytomegalovirus exposure and HLA in healthy donors. The PCR employed 60 Vbeta primers together with 13 Jbeta primers. The protocol was immunoSEQ multiplex PCR, while the TCRdb copy is restricted to in-frame clones and leaves out a portion. In the table there are 170,000 or so clones, around three quarters of which are singletons. Germline V lookup: CDR1 MNHNS, CDR2 SASEGT. The trim removed 3 bases at V and 7 bases at J, leaving 11 bases unmatched. The CDR3 consists of 16 residues. Sequencing was done on a sample of PBMCs. The sequence came from a woman aged 45-65 years in good health and CMV-seropositive. The chain links TRBV6-1 to TRBJ2-7, with 11 bases lining up with TRBD2. As DNA, the CDR3 is TGTGCCAGCAGTGAGCCCTTACTAGCGGGAGTGGGGGAGCAGTACTTC. Translated, it gives CASSEPLLAGVGEQYF.